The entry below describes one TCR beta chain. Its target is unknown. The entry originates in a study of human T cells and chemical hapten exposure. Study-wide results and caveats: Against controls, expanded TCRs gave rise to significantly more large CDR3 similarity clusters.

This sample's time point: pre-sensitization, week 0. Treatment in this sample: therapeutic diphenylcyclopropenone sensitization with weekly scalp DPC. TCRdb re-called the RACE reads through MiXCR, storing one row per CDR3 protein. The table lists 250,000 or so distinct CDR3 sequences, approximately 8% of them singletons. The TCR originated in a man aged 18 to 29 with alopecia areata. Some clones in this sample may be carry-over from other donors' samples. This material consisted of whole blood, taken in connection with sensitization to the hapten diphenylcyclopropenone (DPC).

The CDR3 loop reads CASKASNTGELFF. The CDR3 nucleotides read TGTGCCAGCAAGGCGTCGAACACCGGGGAGCTGTTTTTT. This chain links TRBV2 with TRBJ2-2; D uncertain. Germline lookup yields CDR1 SNHLY and CDR2 FYNNEI. This CDR3 has 13 residues. Trimming removed 7 bases from V and 0 bases from J, with 6 bases in between.